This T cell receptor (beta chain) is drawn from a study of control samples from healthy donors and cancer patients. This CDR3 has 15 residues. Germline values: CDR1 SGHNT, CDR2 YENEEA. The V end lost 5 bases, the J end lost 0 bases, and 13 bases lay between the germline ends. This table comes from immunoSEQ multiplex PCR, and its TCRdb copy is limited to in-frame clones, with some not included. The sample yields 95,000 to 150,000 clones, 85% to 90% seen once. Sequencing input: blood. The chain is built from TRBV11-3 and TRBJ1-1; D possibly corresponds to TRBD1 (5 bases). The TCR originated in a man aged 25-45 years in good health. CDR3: CASSPGDSMNTEAFF. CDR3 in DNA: TGTGCCAGCAGCCCCGGAGACAGTATGAACACTGAAGCTTTCTTT.